The 11 T cell receptor beta chains below were found in one sample sequenced in a study of shared clonotypes between healthy human individuals. Sequencing was performed with immunoSEQ multiplex PCR; in TCRdb, only in-frame clones are kept and a portion is missing. The sample holds about 870,000 clones; 80% to 95% are singletons and the top ten take 20% to 30%. In the naive CD8 group, cells lacked CD45RO and were positively selected for CCR7, so terminally differentiated effector memory CD45RA+ cells were left out. The specimen was naive CD8+ T cells sorted from blood. The receptors originated from a man aged 25-45 years in good health.

This sequence joins TRBV27 and TRBJ2-2; tentative D call: TRBD1 (5 bases). The germline V gene has CDR1 MNHEY and CDR2 SMNVEV (reference sequence). This CDR3 is 15 amino acids long. V lost 2 bases to trimming and J lost 4 bases, with 11 bases between them. The CDR3: CASSLRDRSTGELFF. The CDR3 bases are TGTGCCAGCAGTTTAAGAGACAGATCCACCGGGGAGCTGTTTTTT.

For the CDR3, the DNA is TGTGCCAGCAGTTCCGGGCCTGGAGGTTGGGCCGAGCAGTACTTC. It yields the protein CASSSGPGGWAEQYF. This rearrangement joins TRBV6-5 to TRBJ2-7, with D maybe TRBD2 (5 bases). In germline, CDR1 is MNHEY, CDR2 SVGAGI. The CDR3 covers 15 residues. V was shortened by 4 bases and J by 6 bases, with 19 bases between the two germline ends.

On this clone itself: This may be a read error: a much more frequent sequence differs by one nucleotide. This sample also contains other DNA sequences that code for the same CDR3. The V gene is TRBV2, the J gene TRBJ2-1; 8 positions agree with TRBD2. V dropped 6 bases and J dropped 6; count of bases not matched to a gene: 13. The CDR3 sequence is 16 residues long. CDR1 and CDR2 (germline): SNHLY, FYNNEI. The CDR3 DNA is TGTGCCAGCAGCGCGAAAGGGACTAGTGGGAGCAATGAGCAGTTCTTC. Amino acids: CASSAKGTSGSNEQFF.

This clone was found once. The chain is built from TRBV29-1 and TRBJ1-2; no firm D call. The CDR3 loop spans 16 amino acids. V was trimmed by 3 bases and J by 1 base, leaving 18 bases between them. From germline, CDR1 is SQVTM and CDR2 ANQGSEA. This chain's CDR3 is CSVESGATKNNYGYTF. In DNA form, the CDR3 reads TGCAGCGTTGAGTCAGGCGCTACCAAAAATAACTATGGCTACACCTTC.

The J gene is TRBJ1-1, the V gene TRBV5-5; unclear D gene. V was shortened by 4 bases and J by 0 bases, with 4 bases between the two germline ends. CDR3 length: 12 residues. Germline assignment: CDR1 SGHKS and CDR2 YYEKEE (reference sequence). The CDR3 region has the DNA TGTGCCAGCAGCATATTGAACACTGAAGCTTTCTTT. This codes for CASSILNTEAFF.

The V and J genes are TRBV9 and TRBJ2-2; 8 bases line up with TRBD2. The trim removed 3 bases at V and 6 bases at J, leaving 4 bases unmatched. CDR1 SGDLS and CDR2 YYNGEE come from the germline V gene. The CDR3 totals 14 residues. As DNA, the CDR3 is TGTGCCAGCAGCGGAAGCGGGAGTCCCGGGGAGCTGTTTTTT. It is translated as CASSGSGSPGELFF.

The V call is TRBV29-1, the J call TRBJ2-7; 8 bases map to TRBD2. The CDR3 consists of 15 residues. V lost 2 bases and J lost 0; bases outside the gene matches: 6. Germline values: CDR1 SQVTM, CDR2 ANQGSEA. CDR3 region: CSVELPGTSSYEQYF. Written as DNA, the CDR3 is TGCAGCGTTGAACTCCCTGGGACTAGCTCCTACGAGCAGTACTTC.

Concerning this clone itself: Other nucleotide sequences in the sample specify the same CDR3. The DNA for the CDR3 is TGTGCCAGCAGGTCGGGGACCGGGGAGCTGTTTTTT. Residues: CASRSGTGELFF. The chain links TRBV9 to TRBJ2-2, with D possibly matching TRBD2 (5 bases). The CDR3 is made up of 12 amino acids. Per germline, CDR1 SGDLS and CDR2 YYNGEE. Trimming took off 5 bases at V and 5 bases at J, with 7 bases between the two ends.

Concerning this clone: This sample includes further DNA sequences coding for the same CDR3. This sequence joins TRBV28 and TRBJ2-1; the match to TRBD1 covers 8 bases. With V trimmed by 5 bases and J by 8 bases, 2 bases remained unmatched. The CDR3 consists of 12 residues. Germline CDR1 is MDHEN and CDR2 is SYDVKM. The CDR3: CASSPGGDEQFF. The CDR3, as DNA: TGTGCCAGCAGTCCAGGGGGCGATGAGCAGTTCTTC.

This sequence joins TRBV5-4 and TRBJ2-1; weak D call: TRBD2 (5 bases). CDR1 and CDR2 (germline): SGHNT, YYREEE (reference sequence). V dropped 1 base and J dropped 16 bases, with 18 bases sitting between them. The CDR3 has 13 amino acids. The CDR3 DNA reads as TGTGCCAGCAGCTTGAAGCCACCCGCTACTAGTTTCTTC. Its protein is CASSLKPPATSFF.

The V call is TRBV7-2, the J call TRBJ2-7; D is unclear. V was shortened by 2 bases and J by 2 bases, with 25 bases between the two germline ends. CDR1 and CDR2 from the germline V gene are SGHTA and FQGNSA. The CDR3 has 19 amino acids. DNA of the CDR3: TGTGCCAGCAGCTTATCCGTTATGGATCCGTTAAAGAGGACCTACGAGCAGTACTTC. Its protein is CASSLSVMDPLKRTYEQYF.